These 32 T cell receptor beta chains were sequenced from one sample in a study of shared clonotypes between healthy human individuals. Some clones are missing from TCRdb's copy, which holds only in-frame ones; the method was immunoSEQ multiplex PCR. In the table there are about 960,000 clones, 60% to 85% of which are singletons. Specimen: memory CD4+ T cells sorted from blood. Regarding subset: CD45RA-negative fraction. Every receptor here comes from a man aged 18 to 35 in good health.

This chain uses TRBV18 with TRBJ2-1; 10 positions agree with TRBD2. This CDR3 has 14 residues. Per the germline V gene, CDR1 is KGHSH and CDR2 is LQKENI. J gave up 6 bases and V 3 bases, and 2 bases lay outside the gene matches. CDR3 bases: TGTGCCAGCTCACCCGGACTAGCGGCCAATGAGCAGTTCTTC. Residues: CASSPGLAANEQFF.

This clone was counted once. V gene TRBV19 combines with J gene TRBJ2-7; weak D call: TRBD1 (5 bases). Germline V gene data show CDR1 as LNHDA and CDR2 as SQIVND (reference sequence). The V and J ends lost 1 base and 2 bases respectively, with 9 bases between them. This CDR3 spans 14 amino acids. The CDR3 sequence: CASSIAAGPYEQYF. For the CDR3, the DNA is TGTGCCAGTAGTATAGCAGCAGGGCCCTACGAGCAGTACTTC.

The chain carries TRBV5-1 and TRBJ2-2; D gene uncertain. The germline V and J ends were trimmed by 0 bases and 4 bases, with 7 bases remaining between them. Germline V gene sequence: CDR1 SGHRS, CDR2 YFSETQ. This CDR3 is built from 14 residues. The CDR3 reads CASSLDNPTGELFF. For the CDR3, the DNA is TGCGCCAGCAGCTTGGACAACCCCACCGGGGAGCTGTTTTTT.

The chain has TRBV18 and TRBJ1-2; D remains ambiguous. V was clipped by 2 bases and J by 6 bases, with 10 bases between them. This CDR3 has 13 residues. The germline CDR1 and CDR2 sequences are KGHSH and LQKENI. CDR3 region: CASSPLRENGYTF. The DNA for the CDR3 is TGTGCCAGCTCACCATTGAGGGAGAATGGCTACACCTTC. The entire variable domain, with the rest obtained from reference TRBV18 and TRBJ1-2, is as follows: NAGVMQNPRHLVRRRGQEARLRCSPMKGHSHVYWYRQLPEEGLKFMVYLQKENIIDESGMPKERFSAEFPKEGPSILRIQQVVRGDSAAYFCASSPLRENGYTFGSGTRLTVV.

This sequence joins TRBV7-9 and TRBJ1-2, with D possibly being TRBD1 (5 bases). The CDR3 length is 16 residues. Trimming took 1 base from V and 8 from J, leaving 20 bases between them. Germline V lookup: CDR1 SEHNR, CDR2 FQNEAQ (reference sequence). The CDR3 DNA is TGTGCCAGCAGCTTAGTTGGGTCCGGGGGAGAGAGCGGCTACACCTTC. Encoded protein: CASSLVGSGGESGYTF. Full variable domain (rest looked up from reference TRBV7-9 and TRBJ1-2): DTGVSQNPRHKITKRGQNVTFRCDPISEHNRLYWYRQTLGQGPEFLTYFQNEAQLEKSRLLSDRFSAERPKGSFSTLEIQRTEQGDSAMYLCASSLVGSGGESGYTFGSGTRLTVV.

This clone was seen just once. V is TRBV19 and J is TRBJ1-2, with no clear D. This CDR3 is 15 amino acids long. CDR1 LNHDA and CDR2 SQIVND come from the germline V gene (reference sequence). V lost 3 bases and J 4 bases, leaving 15 bases between the germline ends. DNA of the CDR3: TGTGCCAGTAGTATGGCCATTTCGGTCGGCTATGGCTACACCTTC. Its protein product is CASSMAISVGYGYTF. The variable domain in full, with the rest retrieved from reference TRBV19 and TRBJ1-2, is DGGITQSPKYLFRKEGQNVTLSCEQNLNHDAMYWYRQDPGQGLRLIYYSQIVNDFQKGDIAEGYSVSREKKESFPLTVTSAQKNPTAFYLCASSMAISVGYGYTFGSGTRLTVV.

This sequence joins TRBV4-3 and TRBJ2-4; TRBD2 matches 10 bases. V shed 2 bases, J shed 1 base, and the junction held 17 bases outside the gene matches. Germline V gives CDR1 LGHNA, CDR2 YSLEER. CDR3 length: 21 residues. The CDR3 reads CASSQRPPAGGPRGAKNIQYF. In nucleotides, the CDR3 is TGCGCCAGCAGCCAACGACCCCCAGCGGGAGGGCCGAGAGGGGCCAAAAACATTCAGTACTTC.

The chain combines TRBV6-5 with TRBJ2-3, with 11 nucleotides matching TRBD2. CDR3 length: 15 residues. The V segment lost 6 bases and the J segment 3 bases; nucleotides outside the gene matches: 5. CDR1 is MNHEY and CDR2 is SVGAGI in the germline V gene. DNA for the CDR3: TGTGCCAGCAGGCAAACTAGCGGGAGTACAGATACGCAGTATTTT. It specifies CASRQTSGSTDTQYF.

The rearrangement links TRBV28 to TRBJ1-2; D is perhaps TRBD1 (6 bases). The CDR3 covers 13 residues. V lost 2 bases and J lost 5, with 9 bases in between. Germline V gene lookup returns CDR1 MDHEN and CDR2 SYDVKM. The CDR3 bases are TGTGCCAGCAGTTTACAGGGGCGATATGGCTACACCTTC. Translated: CASSLQGRYGYTF.

This chain links TRBV7-2 with TRBJ1-6; D unresolved. Germline V gene sequence: CDR1 SGHTA, CDR2 FQGNSA. CDR3 length equals 12 residues. The V and J ends lost 5 bases and 7 bases respectively, with 6 bases between them. The CDR3 reads CASSTFNSPLHF. The CDR3 DNA follows: TGTGCCAGCAGCACCTTCAATTCACCCCTCCACTTT.

The V gene is TRBV7-8, the J gene TRBJ1-5; weak D call: TRBD1 (5 bases). Germline loops: CDR1 SGHVS, CDR2 FQNEAQ. V was clipped by 5 bases and J by 0 bases, with 11 bases between them. This CDR3 has 15 residues. The CDR3 DNA reads as TGTGCCAGCAGCATGACAGCAAATAGCAATCAGCCCCAGCATTTT. Amino acids: CASSMTANSNQPQHF.

The genes are TRBV7-2 and TRBJ2-7; TRBD2 agrees at 8 bases. Germline lookup yields CDR1 SGHTA and CDR2 FQGNSA. V shed 2 bases and J 4 bases; nucleotides not matched to a gene: 7. The CDR3 extends over 15 amino acids. The CDR3 region is CASSLSSGSPYEQYF. In DNA, the CDR3 is TGTGCCAGCAGCTTATCCAGCGGGAGTCCTTACGAGCAGTACTTC.

The gene calls are TRBV18 and TRBJ2-3; D tentatively fits TRBD1 or TRBD2 (6 bases each). V dropped 3 bases and J dropped 5 bases, with 18 bases sitting between them. The germline gives CDR1 KGHSH, CDR2 LQKENI. The CDR3 contains 16 residues. The CDR3 protein is CASSPRQVEGGDTQYF. The CDR3 nucleotides are TGTGCCAGCTCACCGCGACAGGTTGAGGGGGGAGATACGCAGTATTTT.

This sequence joins TRBV7-2 and TRBJ2-5; tentatively, D is TRBD2 (6 bases). This CDR3 comprises 15 residues. Trimming removed 4 bases from V and 2 bases from J, with 14 bases in between. Per germline, CDR1 SGHTA and CDR2 FQGNSA. Here the CDR3 reads CASSSAGLLQETQYF. For the CDR3, the DNA is TGTGCCAGCAGCTCTGCAGGACTACTACAAGAGACCCAGTACTTC.

V is TRBV18 and J is TRBJ2-1; 10 bases agree with TRBD2. The length of the CDR3 is 16 residues. With V trimmed by 0 bases and J by 4 bases, 3 bases remained unmatched. Per germline, CDR1 KGHSH and CDR2 LQKENI. As DNA, the CDR3 is TGTGCCAGCTCACCACCGAGCGGGGGGGCGTACAATGAGCAGTTCTTC. It translates to CASSPPSGGAYNEQFF.

The V gene is TRBV28, the J gene TRBJ1-2, with a weak D call TRBD1 (5 bases). The germline V and J ends were trimmed by 6 bases and 10 bases, with 18 bases remaining between them. The CDR3 has 13 amino acids. Germline-derived CDR1 and CDR2 are MDHEN and SYDVKM. The CDR3 region is CASRAGTLYHYTF. For the CDR3, the DNA is TGTGCCAGCAGGGCCGGGACGCTCTACCACTACACCTTC.

This chain joins TRBV19 and TRBJ2-5; 8 nucleotides match TRBD1. Germline assignment: CDR1 LNHDA and CDR2 SQIVND (reference sequence). The CDR3 contains 13 residues. Trimming cost V 10 bases and J 5 bases; bases outside gene matches: 9. The CDR3 loop reads CATGGQARETQYF. The DNA for the CDR3 is TGTGCCACCGGGGGACAGGCGAGGGAGACCCAGTACTTC.

This clone was recorded a few times. The V call is TRBV5-1, the J call TRBJ1-1; D may be TRBD1 (6 bases). Germline CDR1 and CDR2: SGHRS and YFSETQ. V lost 0 bases, J lost 6 bases, and 15 bases lay in between. The CDR3 length is 15 residues. CDR3 amino acids: CASSLDRERGAEAFF. Written as DNA, the CDR3 is TGCGCCAGCAGCTTGGACAGGGAACGGGGCGCTGAAGCTTTCTTT.

V gene TRBV18 combines with J gene TRBJ1-2, with 7 bases aligning to TRBD1. The V segment lost 3 bases and the J segment 7 bases; nucleotides outside the gene matches: 5. This CDR3 has 13 residues. Per the germline V gene, CDR1 is KGHSH and CDR2 is LQKENI. In DNA, the CDR3 is TGTGCCAGCTCACCCGACAGGGAAGGTGGCTACACCTTC. Its protein product is CASSPDREGGYTF.

The J gene is TRBJ1-2, the V gene TRBV5-1; TRBD1 agrees at 7 bases. The CDR3 extends over 15 amino acids. With 3 bases clipped from V and 5 bases from J, the junction kept 10 bases outside the gene matches. Germline lookup yields CDR1 SGHRS and CDR2 YFSETQ. Written as DNA, the CDR3 is TGCGCCAGCAGCTCGAGTCCGACAGGGCTATATGGCTACACCTTC. The encoded protein is CASSSSPTGLYGYTF.

The gene calls are TRBV7-2 and TRBJ2-5, with D possibly TRBD1 on 6 matching bases. The CDR3 totals 14 residues. CDR1 and CDR2 (germline): SGHTA, FQGNSA. V lost 7 bases and J lost 2, with 14 bases in between. Here the CDR3 DNA reads TGTGCCAGCATCCCGGCCGGGACACAAGAGACCCAGTACTTC. This sequence encodes CASIPAGTQETQYF.

This clone has more than one count but fewer than ten. V gene TRBV2 combines with J gene TRBJ2-3, with D unclear. Between the trimmed V and J ends, which lost 4 bases and 0 bases, there was a span of 14 bases. CDR3 size: 16 residues. Germline V gene data show CDR1 as SNHLY and CDR2 as FYNNEI. The DNA for the CDR3 is TGTGCCAGCAGTGCCTTTAGAGGATCTAGCACAGATACGCAGTATTTT. Protein product: CASSAFRGSSTDTQYF.

This clone was observed a single time. V is TRBV7-2 and J is TRBJ2-1, with a tentative D call TRBD2 (6 bases). This CDR3 contains 15 residues. Germline CDR1 reads SGHTA; CDR2 reads FQGNSA. V was trimmed by 3 bases and J by 6 bases, leaving 15 bases between them. Here the CDR3 reads CASSFSGLALNEQFF. CDR3 DNA: TGTGCCAGCAGCTTTAGCGGTCTGGCCCTCAATGAGCAGTTCTTC.

V and J are TRBV14 and TRBJ2-3, with D perhaps matching TRBD2 (7 bases). V was shortened by 3 bases and J by 8 bases, with 12 bases between the two germline ends. The CDR3 runs to 13 residues. Germline V gives CDR1 SGHDN, CDR2 FVKESK. Written as DNA, the CDR3 is TGTGCCAGCAGCCAGCTAGGGGGGGCTACGCAGTATTTT. It yields the protein CASSQLGGATQYF.

V and J are TRBV5-4 and TRBJ2-3, with 7 bases aligning to TRBD1. Per germline, CDR1 SGHNT and CDR2 YYREEE (reference sequence). After removal of 4 bases from V and 0 bases from J, the junction contained 5 bases not matched to a gene. This CDR3 contains 15 residues. The CDR3 region is CASSPTGQSTDTQYF. As DNA, the CDR3 is TGTGCCAGCAGCCCGACAGGGCAAAGCACAGATACGCAGTATTTT. Full variable domain (missing parts from reference TRBV5-4 and TRBJ2-3): ETGVTQSPTHLIKTRGQQVTLRCSSQSGHNTVSWYQQALGQGPQFIFQYYREEENGRGNFPPRFSGLQFPNYSSELNVNALELDDSALYLCASSPTGQSTDTQYFGPGTRLTVL.

The chain joins TRBV29-1 to TRBJ1-5; D unresolved. CDR3 length: 15 residues. CDR1 is SQVTM and CDR2 is ANQGSEA in the germline V gene. The CDR3: CRGIERRITYQPQHF. CDR3 DNA sequence: TGCAGGGGGATTGAGCGCCGAATAACTTATCAGCCCCAGCATTTT.

The rearrangement joins TRBV7-9 to TRBJ2-7; 12 positions agree with TRBD2. V shed 6 bases, J shed 5 bases, and the junction held 5 bases outside the gene matches. CDR1 is SEHNR, CDR2 FQNEAQ, per germline (reference sequence). The CDR3 runs to 14 residues. The CDR3 here is CASRTSGGGNEQYF. CDR3 sequence (DNA): TGTGCCAGCAGGACTAGCGGGGGAGGCAACGAGCAGTACTTC.

The genes are TRBV5-1 and TRBJ1-6; 8 bases fit TRBD1. The CDR3 has 14 residues. Trimming at V came to 3 bases and at J to 10 bases, leaving 6 bases not matched to a gene. Germline CDR1 SGHRS, CDR2 YFSETQ. CDR3 nucleotide sequence: TGCGCCAGCAGCTCAGGACAGGGAACGTCACCCCTCCACTTT. Amino acids: CASSSGQGTSPLHF.

With respect to this clone: Other nucleotide sequences in the sample specify the same CDR3. V gene TRBV5-5 combines with J gene TRBJ2-7; D call uncertain. Germline loops: CDR1 SGHKS, CDR2 YYEKEE (reference sequence). CDR3 length: 12 amino acids. Deletions cut 4 bases from V and 1 base from J, with 6 bases between. The DNA for the CDR3 is TGTGCCAGCAGCCCTGGATCCTACGAGCAGTACTTC. Translation: CASSPGSYEQYF.

The rearrangement uses TRBV6-5 and TRBJ1-2; D ambiguous. This CDR3 is 13 amino acids long. Per germline, CDR1 MNHEY and CDR2 SVGAGI. Trimming removed 0 bases from V and 7 bases from J, with 9 bases in between. The CDR3: CASSYSGPPGYTF. DNA for the CDR3: TGTGCCAGCAGTTACTCGGGCCCACCTGGCTACACCTTC.

The genes are TRBV9 and TRBJ2-5; no reliable D call. Germline V gene data show CDR1 as SGDLS and CDR2 as YYNGEE. V lost 4 bases, J lost 2 bases, and 9 bases lay in between. The CDR3 is 13 amino acids. The CDR3 protein is CASSTTSQETQYF. The CDR3 region has the DNA TGTGCCAGCAGCACTACCTCTCAAGAGACCCAGTACTTC.

The CDR3 sequence: CAISAGGVPSPLHF. In nucleotides, the CDR3 is TGTGCCATCAGTGCGGGGGGGGTTCCTTCACCCCTCCACTTT. The chain links TRBV10-3 to TRBJ1-6; perhaps TRBD1 as D (5 bases). V lost 4 bases and J lost 9, with 13 bases in between. The CDR3 contains 14 residues. Germline CDR1 and CDR2: ENHRY and SYGVKD.